The clone carrying this TCR beta chain has at least ten counts. TCRdb passed the RT-PCR reads through MiXCR, listing each CDR3 protein once. The sample holds almost 700,000 distinct CDR3 sequences, approximately 15% seen once. The CDR3 is made up of 15 amino acids. Germline V CDR1 and CDR2: SGHDT, YYEEEE. V dropped 2 bases and J dropped 2 bases, with 11 bases sitting between them. The genes are TRBV5-6 and TRBJ2-1; TRBD2 might be the D (5 bases). The receptor's source is a female donor in good health, serving as a healthy control. The sequencing sample was made of memory CD4+ T cells from blood. This CDR3 is CASSFGRATYNEQFF. The CDR3 nucleotides read TGTGCCAGCAGCTTCGGGCGGGCCACCTACAATGAGCAGTTCTTC. Looking up the rest from reference TRBV5-6 and TRBJ2-1 gives the full variable domain: DAGVTQSPTHLIKTRGQQVTLRCSPKSGHDTVSWYQQALGQGPQFIFQYYEEEERQRGNFPDRFSGHQFPNYSSELNVNALLLGDSALYLCASSFGRATYNEQFFGPGTRLTVL.